What follows are 13 T cell receptor beta chains derived from one specimen sequenced in a study of blood T cell repertoires in COVID-19. Generated by immunoSEQ multiplex PCR, the TCRdb table keeps only in-frame clones and is missing some. The table has more than 200,000 clones, about 85% seen once; the top ten hold around 3%. The sample was peripheral blood. All receptors come from a man aged 18 to 30 with active or convalescent COVID-19.

The chain joins TRBV30 to TRBJ2-3; tentatively, D is TRBD2 (7 bases). This CDR3 is 14 amino acids long. CDR1 GTSNPN and CDR2 SVGIG come from the germline V gene (reference sequence). V was cut by 2 bases and J by 1 base, with 10 bases left in between. The CDR3 here is CAWSRGGCTDTQYF. Here the CDR3 DNA reads TGTGCCTGGAGTAGGGGGGGGTGCACAGATACGCAGTATTTT.

The V call is TRBV24-1, the J call TRBJ2-5; TRBD1 matches 7 bases. Per germline, CDR1 KGHDR and CDR2 SFDVKD. Trimming cost V 3 bases and J 1 base; bases outside gene matches: 4. The CDR3 runs 15 residues. CDR3 amino acids: CATSDPGQVQETQYF. CDR3 coding DNA: TGTGCCACCAGTGATCCAGGACAGGTCCAAGAGACCCAGTACTTC.

The rearrangement joins TRBV12-3 or TRBV12-4 to TRBJ1-2; D not resolved. The length of the CDR3 is 13 residues. Deletions cut 1 base from V and 6 bases from J, with 9 bases between. CDR3 sequence reads: CASSLGRINGYTF. The CDR3 nucleotides read TGTGCCAGCAGTTTAGGCAGGATTAATGGCTACACCTTC.

This chain links TRBV15 with TRBJ1-1; 8 bases agree with TRBD1. J gave up 11 bases and V 0 bases, and 8 bases lay outside the gene matches. This CDR3 region has 14 residues. The germline CDR1 and CDR2 sequences are LNHNV and YYDKDF (reference sequence). The chain's CDR3 is CATSRDRQGAMAFF. The CDR3 bases are TGTGCCACCAGCAGAGATCGTCAGGGGGCAATGGCTTTCTTT.

The genes are TRBV18 and TRBJ2-1; no clear D. The germline V gene has CDR1 KGHSH and CDR2 LQKENI. Between the trimmed V and J ends, which lost 3 bases and 3 bases, there was a span of 6 bases. The CDR3 has 13 amino acids. The CDR3 protein is CASSPISYNEQFF. CDR3 sequence (DNA): TGTGCCAGCTCACCGATTAGCTACAATGAGCAGTTCTTC. Together with reference TRBV18 and TRBJ2-1, the CDR3 gives the full variable domain: NAGVMQNPRHLVRRRGQEARLRCSPMKGHSHVYWYRQLPEEGLKFMVYLQKENIIDESGMPKERFSAEFPKEGPSILRIQQVVRGDSAAYFCASSPISYNEQFFGPGTRLTVL.

V usage is TRBV9 and J usage is TRBJ2-5; 9 positions agree with TRBD1. V gave up 3 bases and J gave up 4 bases; unmatched junction bases: 10. The germline V gene has CDR1 SGDLS and CDR2 YYNGEE. This CDR3 contains 16 residues. The CDR3 bases are TGTGCCAGCAGCGGCACAGGGACAGGGTCTGGAGAGACCCAGTACTTC. Its protein is CASSGTGTGSGETQYF.

The genes are TRBV3-1 (or the pseudogene TRBV3-2) and TRBJ2-7; 10 positions agree with TRBD1. The CDR3 consists of 16 residues. Germline values: CDR1 LGHDT, CDR2 YNNKEL (reference sequence). V lost 3 bases, J lost 5 bases, and 10 bases stayed unmatched. The CDR3 DNA sequence: TGTGCCAGCAGCCAGGGGGGACAGGGGTCGTCTGACGAGCAGTACTTC. Translating gives CASSQGGQGSSDEQYF.

This sequence joins TRBV28 and TRBJ2-3, with TRBD1 as a possible D gene (6 bases). The CDR3 extends over 12 amino acids. Germline V CDR1 and CDR2: MDHEN, SYDVKM. Between the trimmed V and J ends, which lost 5 bases and 8 bases, there was a span of 11 bases. CDR3 residues: CASSAPGVTQYF. The CDR3 nucleotides are TGTGCCAGCAGTGCCCCAGGGGTTACGCAGTATTTT.

V and J are TRBV19 and TRBJ2-1; 10 bases align to TRBD2. The CDR3 contains 17 residues. Losses at the gene ends were 3 bases for V and 7 bases for J; bases not matched to a gene: 12. Per germline, CDR1 LNHDA and CDR2 SQIVND (reference sequence). The CDR3 bases are TGTGCCAGTAGTATCGAGAGCGGGGGGGCTCTGGGGAATGAGCAGTTCTTC. It specifies CASSIESGGALGNEQFF.

The genes are TRBV4-3 and TRBJ2-1; D is ambiguous. Per germline, CDR1 LGHNA and CDR2 YSLEER. CDR3 length: 14 residues. Trimming took off 1 base at V and 6 bases at J, with 10 bases between the two ends. This CDR3 reads CASSQVGGSNEQFF. DNA for the CDR3: TGCGCCAGCAGCCAAGTAGGCGGCTCCAATGAGCAGTTCTTC.

J is TRBJ2-4 and V is TRBV11-2, with 9 bases that match TRBD1. Germline lookup yields CDR1 SGHAT and CDR2 FQNNGV. The ends lost 1 base at V and 1 base at J; junction bases unmatched: 5. This CDR3 region has 17 residues. Here the CDR3 DNA reads TGTGCCAGCAGCTTAGCGCGACAGGGGGAGGCCAAAAACATTCAGTACTTC. It codes for CASSLARQGEAKNIQYF. The variable domain in full, with the rest retrieved from reference TRBV11-2 and TRBJ2-4, is EAGVAQSPRYKIIEKRQSVAFWCNPISGHATLYWYQQILGQGPKLLIQFQNNGVVDDSQLPKDRFSAERLKGVDSTLKIQPAKLEDSAVYLCASSLARQGEAKNIQYFGAGTRLSVL.

The gene calls are TRBV6-4 and TRBJ2-5; the D is unclear. This CDR3 has 14 residues. Germline V gene sequence: CDR1 MRHNA, CDR2 SNTAGT. V lost 0 bases and J lost 3, with 8 bases in between. The CDR3 DNA sequence: TGTGCCAGCAGTGACTCAACAGTCAAAGAGACCCAGTACTTC. Protein product: CASSDSTVKETQYF.

The sample holds a few counts of this clone. This sequence joins TRBV28 and TRBJ2-2; 14 bases fit TRBD2. Germline CDR1 and CDR2: MDHEN and SYDVKM. The CDR3 is 17 residues long. Unmatched junction bases numbered 9, after V lost 7 bases and J lost 5 bases. The CDR3 loop is CASTSPRTSGRTGELFF. For the CDR3, the DNA is TGTGCCAGCACCTCTCCCAGGACTAGCGGGAGGACCGGGGAGCTGTTTTTT. Complete variable domain (other parts from reference TRBV28 and TRBJ2-2): DVKVTQSSRYLVKRTGEKVFLECVQDMDHENMFWYRQDPGLGLRLIYFSYDVKMKEKGDIPEGYSVSREKKERFSLILESASTNQTSMYLCASTSPRTSGRTGELFFGEGSRLTVL.